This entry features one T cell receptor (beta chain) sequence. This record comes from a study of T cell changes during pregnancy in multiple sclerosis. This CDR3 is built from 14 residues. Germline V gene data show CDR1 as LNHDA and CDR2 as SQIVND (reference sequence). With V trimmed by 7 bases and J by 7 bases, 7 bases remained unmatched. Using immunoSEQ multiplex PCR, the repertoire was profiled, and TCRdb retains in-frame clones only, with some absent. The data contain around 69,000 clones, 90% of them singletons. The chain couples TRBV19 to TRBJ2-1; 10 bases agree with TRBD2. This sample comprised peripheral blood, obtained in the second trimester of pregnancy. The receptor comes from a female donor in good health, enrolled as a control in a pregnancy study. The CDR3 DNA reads TGTGCCAGTATGGGGACTAGCGCAACTAATGAGCAGTTCTTC. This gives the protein CASMGTSATNEQFF.